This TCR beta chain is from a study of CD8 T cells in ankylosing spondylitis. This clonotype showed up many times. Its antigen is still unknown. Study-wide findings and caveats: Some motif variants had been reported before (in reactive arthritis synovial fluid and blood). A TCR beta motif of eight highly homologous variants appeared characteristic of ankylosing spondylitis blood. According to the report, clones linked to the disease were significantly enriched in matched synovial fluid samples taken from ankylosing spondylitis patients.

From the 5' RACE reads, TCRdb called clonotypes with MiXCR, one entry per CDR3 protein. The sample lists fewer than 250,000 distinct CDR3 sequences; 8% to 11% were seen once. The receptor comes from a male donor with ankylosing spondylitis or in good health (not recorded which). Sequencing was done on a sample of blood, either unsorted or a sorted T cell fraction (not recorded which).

CDR3 protein: CASSSAGTGHTGELFF. Written as DNA, the CDR3 is TGCGCCAGCAGCTCCGCCGGGACAGGGCACACCGGGGAGCTGTTTTTT. The gene calls are TRBV5-1 and TRBJ2-2; the match to TRBD1 covers 9 bases. CDR3 length equals 16 residues. Germline V CDR1 and CDR2: SGHRS, YFSETQ. The V gene end was trimmed by 3 bases and the J gene end by 3 bases; junction bases not matched to a gene: 6.